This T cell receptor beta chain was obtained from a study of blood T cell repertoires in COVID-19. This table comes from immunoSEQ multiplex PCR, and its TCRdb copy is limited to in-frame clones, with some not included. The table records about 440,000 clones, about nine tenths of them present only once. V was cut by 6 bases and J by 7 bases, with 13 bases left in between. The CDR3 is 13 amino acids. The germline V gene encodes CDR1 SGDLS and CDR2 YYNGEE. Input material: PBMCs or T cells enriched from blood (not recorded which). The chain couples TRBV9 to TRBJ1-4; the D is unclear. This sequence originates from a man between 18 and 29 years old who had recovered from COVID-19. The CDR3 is CASNRQEGEKLFF. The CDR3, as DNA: TGTGCCAGCAACCGGCAGGAGGGTGAAAAACTGTTTTTT.